This entry concerns a single T cell receptor beta chain. TCRdb's copy holds only in-frame clones and misses some; the assay was immunoSEQ multiplex PCR. The sample includes around 86,000 clones, around 89% of them seen just once. CDR1 and CDR2 (germline): LNHDA, SQIVND (reference sequence). The CDR3 sequence is 15 residues long. With V trimmed by 6 bases and J by 1 base, 1 base remained unmatched. The data belong to a study of OX40 agonist ivuxolimab in advanced cancers. Study summary: Ivuxolimab, an antibody acting as an agonist of OX40 (CD134), was used to treat patients. Checkpoint inhibitors had been given previously to 35% to 50% of patients. Averaging roughly 60 years in age, with a range of roughly 20 to 80, the cohort was 82.7% male.

This sequence originates from an adult with an advanced solid tumor such as melanoma, head and neck, liver or kidney cancer. Material: CD4+ or CD8+ T cells sorted from blood, obtained in a trial of the OX40 agonist ivuxolimab. V usage is TRBV19 and J usage is TRBJ2-2; 11 bases are a match to TRBD2. CDR3 protein: CASRTSGRNTGELFF. The CDR3 DNA is TGTGCCAGTAGAACTAGCGGGAGGAACACCGGGGAGCTGTTTTTT.